The next 6 T cell receptor beta chains were all read from a single sample in a study of blood T cells in healthy people across ages. Combining a sample-barcoded 5' primer with a J-beta primer mix, a second PCR ran for about 7 to 11 cycles. TCRdb ran MiXCR on the 5' RACE reads and lists one entry per CDR3 protein. The table has roughly 700,000 distinct CDR3 sequences, around 25% seen once; the top ten hold around 9.2%. The sample also formed part of further work on T cells of mothers and their children.

Source material: blood. The origin of the receptors is a boy between 10 and 17 years old in good health.

The chain is built from TRBV7-2 and TRBJ2-5; D gene uncertain. Germline CDR1 reads SGHTA; CDR2 reads FQGNSA. Trimming cost V 3 bases and J 5 bases, with 10 bases left between them. The CDR3 has 13 amino acids. The CDR3 is CASSFIQFETQYF. The CDR3 bases are TGTGCCAGCAGCTTTATTCAATTTGAGACCCAGTACTTC.

The chain joins TRBV5-4 to TRBJ2-1; 9 positions match TRBD2. The CDR3 length is 15 residues. CDR1 is SGHNT, CDR2 YYREEE, per germline (reference sequence). Losses at the gene ends were 4 bases for V and 5 bases for J; bases not matched to a gene: 7. CDR3 protein: CASSGGRALHNEQFF. The CDR3 DNA is TGTGCCAGCAGCGGCGGGAGGGCCCTCCACAATGAGCAGTTCTTC.

This clonotype was detected only once. The chain joins TRBV20-1 to TRBJ2-1; 8 bases agree with TRBD2. CDR1 is DFQATT, CDR2 SNEGSKA, per germline (reference sequence). This CDR3 spans 14 amino acids. Germline trimming cut 3 bases from V and 0 bases from J; bases unmatched to any gene: 1. DNA of the CDR3: TGCAGTGCTAGGGGGACTAGCTCCTACAATGAGCAGTTCTTC. Its protein is CSARGTSSYNEQFF.

The V and J genes are TRBV7-3 and TRBJ2-2; the D is unclear. Germline V gene lookup returns CDR1 SGHTA and CDR2 FQGTGA. This CDR3 comprises 14 residues. Trimming removed 2 bases at V and 1 base at J, with 5 bases between. CDR3 coding DNA: TGTGCCAGCAGCTTACAGGAGAACACCGGGGAGCTGTTTTTT. It encodes CASSLQENTGELFF.

This clonotype was seen a few times. The chain couples TRBV4-2 to TRBJ1-1; no reliable D call. CDR1 is LGHNA and CDR2 is YNFKEQ in the germline V gene. V was trimmed by 2 bases and J by 4 bases, leaving 14 bases between them. This CDR3 is built from 15 residues. This CDR3 is CASSQPPELGTEAFF. CDR3 bases: TGTGCCAGCAGCCAACCCCCGGAGCTGGGCACTGAAGCTTTCTTT.

This clonotype turned up a few times. The chain uses TRBV7-9 and TRBJ2-7; TRBD1 matches at 7 bases. Germline CDR1 reads SEHNR; CDR2 reads FQNEAQ (reference sequence). V shed 5 bases, J shed 4 bases, and the junction held 17 bases outside the gene matches. The CDR3 covers 17 residues. The CDR3 here is CASSPALGTEEGYEQYF. DNA for the CDR3: TGTGCCAGCAGCCCAGCCCTGGGGACAGAGGAAGGTTACGAGCAGTACTTC.